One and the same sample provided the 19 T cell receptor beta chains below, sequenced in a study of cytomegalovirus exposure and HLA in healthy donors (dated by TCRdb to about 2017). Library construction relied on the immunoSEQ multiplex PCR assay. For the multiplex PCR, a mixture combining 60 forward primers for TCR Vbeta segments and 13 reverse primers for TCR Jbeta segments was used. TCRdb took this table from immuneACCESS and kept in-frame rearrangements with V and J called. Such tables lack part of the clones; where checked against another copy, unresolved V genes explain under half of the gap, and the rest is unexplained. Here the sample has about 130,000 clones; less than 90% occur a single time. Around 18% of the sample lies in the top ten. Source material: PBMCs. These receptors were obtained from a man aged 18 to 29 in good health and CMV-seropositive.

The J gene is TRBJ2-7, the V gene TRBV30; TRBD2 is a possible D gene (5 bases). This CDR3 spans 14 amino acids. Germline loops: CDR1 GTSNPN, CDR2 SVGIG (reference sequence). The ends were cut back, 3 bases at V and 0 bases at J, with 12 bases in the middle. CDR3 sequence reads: CAWSRGLSSYEQYF. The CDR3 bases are TGTGCCTGGAGCCGTGGACTCAGCTCCTACGAGCAGTACTTC.

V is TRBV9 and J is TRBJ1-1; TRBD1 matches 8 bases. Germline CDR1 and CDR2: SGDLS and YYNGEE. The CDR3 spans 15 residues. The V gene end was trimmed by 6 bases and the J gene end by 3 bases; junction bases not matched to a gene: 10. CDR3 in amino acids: CASTLTPGQDTEAFF. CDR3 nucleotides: TGTGCCAGCACCCTAACCCCGGGACAGGACACTGAAGCTTTCTTT.

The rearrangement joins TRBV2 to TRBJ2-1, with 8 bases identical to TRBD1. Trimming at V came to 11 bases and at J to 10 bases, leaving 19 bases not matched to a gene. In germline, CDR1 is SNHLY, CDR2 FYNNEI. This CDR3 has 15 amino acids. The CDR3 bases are TGTGCCTTAGAGGGCCAGGGGGCGCGGAATGGGGAGCAGTTCTTC. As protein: CALEGQGARNGEQFF.

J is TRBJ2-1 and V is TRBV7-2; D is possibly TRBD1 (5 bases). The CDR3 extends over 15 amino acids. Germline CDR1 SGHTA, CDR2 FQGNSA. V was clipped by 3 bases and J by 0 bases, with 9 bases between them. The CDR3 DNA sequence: TGTGCCAGCAGCTTCGACAGCAGCTCCTACAATGAGCAGTTCTTC. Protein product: CASSFDSSSYNEQFF.

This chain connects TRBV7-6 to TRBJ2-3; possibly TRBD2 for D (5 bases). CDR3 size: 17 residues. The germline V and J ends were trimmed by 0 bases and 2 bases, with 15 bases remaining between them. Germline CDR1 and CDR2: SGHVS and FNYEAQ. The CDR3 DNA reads TGTGCCAGCAGCTTAGCAACGGGTGGACTCAACACAGATACGCAGTATTTT. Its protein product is CASSLATGGLNTDTQYF.

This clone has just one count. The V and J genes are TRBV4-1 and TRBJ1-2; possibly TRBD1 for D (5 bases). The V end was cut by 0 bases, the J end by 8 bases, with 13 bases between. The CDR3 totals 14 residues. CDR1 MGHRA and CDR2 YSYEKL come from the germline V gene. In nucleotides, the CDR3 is TGCGCCAGCAGCCAAGAAGCGGGGCAGGGAGGCTACACCTTC. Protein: CASSQEAGQGGYTF.

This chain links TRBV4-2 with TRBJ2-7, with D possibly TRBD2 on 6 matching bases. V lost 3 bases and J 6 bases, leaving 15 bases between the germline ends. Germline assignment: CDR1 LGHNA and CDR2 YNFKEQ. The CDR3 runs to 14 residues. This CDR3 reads CASSQIGQGGEQYF. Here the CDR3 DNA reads TGTGCCAGCAGCCAGATCGGGCAGGGAGGCGAGCAGTACTTC.

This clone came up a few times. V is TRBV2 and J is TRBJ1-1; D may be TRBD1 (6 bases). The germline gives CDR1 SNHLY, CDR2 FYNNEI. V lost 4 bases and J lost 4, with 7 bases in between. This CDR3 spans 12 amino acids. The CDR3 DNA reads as TGTGCCAGCAGTGCCAGGGGCACTGAAGCTTTCTTT. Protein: CASSARGTEAFF.

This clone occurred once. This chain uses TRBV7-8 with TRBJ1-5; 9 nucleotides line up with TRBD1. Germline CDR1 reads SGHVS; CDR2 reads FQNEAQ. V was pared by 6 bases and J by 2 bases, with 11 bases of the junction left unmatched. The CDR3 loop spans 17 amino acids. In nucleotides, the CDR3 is TGTGCCAGCAGTGCAGACAGGGGGGATCGGGGCAATCAGCCCCAGCATTTT. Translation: CASSADRGDRGNQPQHF.

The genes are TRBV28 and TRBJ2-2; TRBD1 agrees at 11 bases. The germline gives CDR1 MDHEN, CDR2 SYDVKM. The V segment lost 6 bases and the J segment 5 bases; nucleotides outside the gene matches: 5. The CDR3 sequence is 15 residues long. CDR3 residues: CASSRDRGRTGELFF. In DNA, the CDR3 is TGTGCCAGCAGCCGGGACAGGGGGAGGACCGGGGAGCTGTTTTTT.

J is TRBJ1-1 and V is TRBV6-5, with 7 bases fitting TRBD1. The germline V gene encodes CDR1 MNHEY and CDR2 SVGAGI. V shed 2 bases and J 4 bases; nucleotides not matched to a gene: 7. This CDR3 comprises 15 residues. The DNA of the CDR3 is TGTGCCAGCAGTTACCCTAGACAGGGTCGCACTGAAGCTTTCTTT. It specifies CASSYPRQGRTEAFF.

The CDR3 nucleotides are TGTGCCAGCCTGAGTTTGACTAGCACAGATACGCAGTATTTT. Translating gives CASLSLTSTDTQYF. This chain connects TRBV7-3 to TRBJ2-3, with D unclear. Germline-derived CDR1 and CDR2 are SGHTA and FQGTGA. The length of the CDR3 is 14 residues. The germline V and J ends were trimmed by 8 bases and 0 bases, with 12 bases remaining between them. The complete variable domain, with remaining parts taken from reference TRBV7-3 and TRBJ2-3, reads GAGVSQTPSNKVTEKGKYVELRCDPISGHTALYWYRQSLGQGPEFLIYFQGTGAADDSGLPNDRFFAVRPEGSVSTLKIQRTERGDSAVYLCASLSLTSTDTQYFGPGTRLTVL.

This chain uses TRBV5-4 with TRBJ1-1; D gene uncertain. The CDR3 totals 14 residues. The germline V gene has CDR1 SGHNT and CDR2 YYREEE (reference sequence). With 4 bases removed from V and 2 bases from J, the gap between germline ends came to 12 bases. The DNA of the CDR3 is TGTGCCAGCAGCCTGGGCCAGTACAACACTGAAGCTTTCTTT. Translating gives CASSLGQYNTEAFF.

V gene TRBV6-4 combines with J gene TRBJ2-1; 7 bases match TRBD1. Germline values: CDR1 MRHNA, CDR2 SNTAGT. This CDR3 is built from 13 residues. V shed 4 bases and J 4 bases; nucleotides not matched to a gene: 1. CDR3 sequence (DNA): TGTGCCAGCAGTGGGACAGGATACAATGAGCAGTTCTTC. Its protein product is CASSGTGYNEQFF.

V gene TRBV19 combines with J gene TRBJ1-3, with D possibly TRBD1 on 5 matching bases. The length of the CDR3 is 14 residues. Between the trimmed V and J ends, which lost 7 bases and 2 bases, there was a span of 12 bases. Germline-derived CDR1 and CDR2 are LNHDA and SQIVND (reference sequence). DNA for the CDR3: TGTGCCAGTATTGCGTCGGGGGCTGGAAACACCATATATTTT. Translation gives CASIASGAGNTIYF.

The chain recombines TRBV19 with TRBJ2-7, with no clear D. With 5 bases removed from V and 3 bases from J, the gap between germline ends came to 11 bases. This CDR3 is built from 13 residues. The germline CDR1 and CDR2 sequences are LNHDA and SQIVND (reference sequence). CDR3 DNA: TGTGCCAGTAGTGGTGACATTAGCTACGAGCAGTACTTC. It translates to CASSGDISYEQYF. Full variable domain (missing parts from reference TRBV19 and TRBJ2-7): DGGITQSPKYLFRKEGQNVTLSCEQNLNHDAMYWYRQDPGQGLRLIYYSQIVNDFQKGDIAEGYSVSREKKESFPLTVTSAQKNPTAFYLCASSGDISYEQYFGPGTRLTVT.

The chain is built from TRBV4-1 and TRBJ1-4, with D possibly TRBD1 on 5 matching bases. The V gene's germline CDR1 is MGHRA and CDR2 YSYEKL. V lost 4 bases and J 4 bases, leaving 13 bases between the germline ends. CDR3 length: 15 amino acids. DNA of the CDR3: TGCGCCAGCAGCCTCACCCAGGGAAATAATGAAAAACTGTTTTTT. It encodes CASSLTQGNNEKLFF.

The CDR3 bases are TGTGCCAGCAGCTTAGACTGGTTAAAAGAGACCCAGTACTTC. It specifies CASSLDWLKETQYF. The V and J genes are TRBV5-4 and TRBJ2-5; no definite D call. With 2 bases removed from V and 3 bases from J, the gap between germline ends came to 11 bases. Germline V gene lookup returns CDR1 SGHNT and CDR2 YYREEE (reference sequence). The CDR3 extends over 14 amino acids. Using reference TRBV5-4 and TRBJ2-5 for the parts outside the CDR3, the full variable domain is ETGVTQSPTHLIKTRGQQVTLRCSSQSGHNTVSWYQQALGQGPQFIFQYYREEENGRGNFPPRFSGLQFPNYSSELNVNALELDDSALYLCASSLDWLKETQYFGPGTRLLVL.

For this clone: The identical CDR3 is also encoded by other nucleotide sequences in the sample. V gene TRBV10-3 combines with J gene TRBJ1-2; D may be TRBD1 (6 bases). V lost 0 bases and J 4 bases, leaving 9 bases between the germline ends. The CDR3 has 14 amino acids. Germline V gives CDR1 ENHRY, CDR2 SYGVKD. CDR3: CAISESDRGYGYTF. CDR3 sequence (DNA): TGTGCCATCAGTGAGTCGGACAGAGGCTATGGCTACACCTTC.